Below are 18 T cell receptor beta chains sequenced from a single sample in a study of blood T cells in healthy people across ages. Together with a sample-barcoded 5' primer, a J-beta primer mix was included in a second PCR lasting about 6 to 11 cycles. TCRdb re-called the 5' RACE reads through MiXCR, storing one row per CDR3 protein. The table lists 950,000 to 1,200,000 distinct CDR3 sequences, under 40% of them singletons. The sequenced material came from blood. These receptors all come from a man aged 18-30 years in good health.

The chain employs TRBV2 and TRBJ2-7; TRBD2 matches at 10 bases. The V gene's germline CDR1 is SNHLY and CDR2 FYNNEI. This CDR3 contains 17 residues. Trimming cost V 8 bases and J 7 bases; bases outside gene matches: 20. CDR3 loop: CASPRLAGATSYNEQYF. The CDR3 region has the DNA TGTGCCAGCCCCAGGCTAGCGGGGGCCACGTCCTACAATGAGCAGTACTTC.

This sequence joins TRBV9 and TRBJ2-5; maybe TRBD1 (6 bases). Trimming shortened V by 3 bases and J by 11 bases, and 23 bases separated the two germline ends. The CDR3 length is 15 residues. Germline V gene sequence: CDR1 SGDLS, CDR2 YYNGEE. CDR3 sequence: CASSETGLSYNEQYF. CDR3 DNA sequence: TGTGCCAGCAGCGAAACAGGGCTTTCCTACAATGAGCAGTACTTC.

The chain carries TRBV29-1 and TRBJ2-4, with TRBD1 matching over 8 bases. In germline, CDR1 is SQVTM, CDR2 ANQGSEA. The J segment lost 9 bases and the V segment lost 4 bases, leaving 8 bases of the junction unmatched. CDR3 size: 13 residues. CDR3 nucleotides: TGCAGCGTTGGCGGGACAGGAAGAGGCATTCAGTACTTC. Translating it yields CSVGGTGRGIQYF. Full variable domain (rest looked up from reference TRBV29-1 and TRBJ2-4): SAVISQKPSRDICQRGTSLTIQCQVDSQVTMMFWYRQQPGQSLTLIATANQGSEATYESGFVIDKFPISRPNLTFSTLTVSNMSPEDSSIYLCSVGGTGRGIQYFGAGTRLSVL.

This clonotype has only a few counts. The chain recombines TRBV4-3 with TRBJ2-5, with 10 bases identical to TRBD2. Germline V CDR1 and CDR2: LGHNA, YSLEER. This CDR3 has 16 residues. The ends lost 2 bases at V and 11 bases at J; junction bases unmatched: 14. CDR3 residues: CASSQRRTSGNNEQYF. The CDR3 DNA reads TGCGCCAGCAGCCAACGCAGGACTAGCGGAAACAATGAGCAGTACTTC.

DNA of the CDR3: TGTGCCAGCAGTATCGGACTAGCGGGTGCAGATACGCAGTATTTT. This translates into CASSIGLAGADTQYF. The chain uses TRBV6-5 and TRBJ2-3; 11 nucleotides match TRBD2. V trimming: 5 bases; J trimming: 4 bases; junction bases outside the gene matches: 5. Germline loops: CDR1 MNHEY, CDR2 SVGAGI. This CDR3 is built from 15 residues.

At least ten counts were recorded for this clonotype. The J gene is TRBJ1-5, the V gene TRBV4-1; D possibly corresponds to TRBD1 (5 bases). With 0 bases removed from V and 5 bases from J, the gap between germline ends came to 14 bases. The CDR3 consists of 16 residues. The germline gives CDR1 MGHRA, CDR2 YSYEKL. The CDR3 sequence is CASSQDQGAADQPQHF. For the CDR3, the DNA is TGCGCCAGCAGCCAAGATCAAGGGGCGGCTGATCAGCCCCAGCATTTT.

There are a few counts of this clonotype. The rearrangement joins TRBV28 to TRBJ1-5; 8 bases map to TRBD1. This CDR3 has 17 residues. The germline V gene encodes CDR1 MDHEN and CDR2 SYDVKM. V trimming: 4 bases; J trimming: 0 bases; junction bases outside the gene matches: 8. CDR3 in amino acids: CASSSGTGRNSNQPQHF. The CDR3, as DNA: TGTGCCAGCAGTTCCGGGACAGGCCGAAATAGCAATCAGCCCCAGCATTTT.

Comments on this clonotype: The junction differs from germline at one of its ends, possibly a read error. The chain links TRBV20-1 to TRBJ2-3; 13 nucleotides agree with TRBD2. This CDR3 region has 16 residues. The germline CDR1 and CDR2 sequences are DFQATT and SNEGSKA (reference sequence). CDR3 DNA sequence: TGCAGTGCTGCCGGGACTAGCGGGACTAGCACAGCTACGCAGTATTTT. Translating it yields CSAAGTSGTSTATQYF.

This rearrangement joins TRBV20-1 to TRBJ1-4; no firm D call. Germline lookup yields CDR1 DFQATT and CDR2 SNEGSKA (reference sequence). V was pared by 5 bases and J by 8 bases, with 15 bases between. The CDR3 is 13 residues long. The CDR3 nucleotides are TGCAGTGCTTACGTCCGGGAAGACGAAAAACTGTTTTTT. As protein: CSAYVREDEKLFF.

This clonotype occurred a few times. This rearrangement joins TRBV28 to TRBJ2-2, with TRBD1 matching over 8 bases. The CDR3 extends over 14 amino acids. The V gene's germline CDR1 is MDHEN and CDR2 SYDVKM. The junction had 2 bases not matched to a gene; V was cut back by 6 bases and J by 2 bases. CDR3: CASRTGANTGELFF. For the CDR3, the DNA is TGTGCCAGCAGGACAGGGGCTAACACCGGGGAGCTGTTTTTT.

On this clonotype itself: One junction end does not reproduce the germline sequence, and a read error may be involved. This chain uses TRBV10-3 with TRBJ2-3, with D uncertain. The CDR3 covers 13 residues. Germline lookup yields CDR1 ENHRY and CDR2 SYGVKD. CDR3 loop: CALSAESTDTQYF. DNA of the CDR3: TGTGCCCTCAGCGCCGAAAGCACAGATACGCAGTATTTT.

Details on this clonotype: This may stem from a read error, because a much larger clone lies one nucleotide away. The chain uses TRBV7-2 and TRBJ2-1; possible D gene TRBD1, 6 bases. The tail of the sequence fits TRBJ2-7 better, so the J call may be wrong. CDR3 size: 16 residues. Germline loops: CDR1 SGHTA, CDR2 FQGNSA. The CDR3: CASYRVSRSSYNEQYF. DNA for the CDR3: TGTGCCAGTTACAGGGTGTCGAGAAGCTCCTACAATGAGCAGTACTTC.

The CDR3 DNA is TGTGCCAGCAGCCCCCGACTCGACAATGAGCAGTTCTTC. Encoded protein: CASSPRLDNEQFF. V is TRBV4-2 and J is TRBJ2-1; D is uncertain. This CDR3 comprises 13 residues. The germline CDR1 and CDR2 sequences are LGHNA and YNFKEQ. V was pared by 4 bases and J by 5 bases, with 9 bases between.

This clonotype was detected a few times. The junction departs from germline at one end; a sequencing error may be responsible. The genes are TRBV6-1 and TRBJ2-3; 10 bases align to TRBD2. The germline gives CDR1 MNHNS, CDR2 SASEGT. The CDR3 length is 19 residues. Here the CDR3 reads CASSESIASGGRSTDTQYF. CDR3 in DNA: TGTGCCAGCAGTGAAAGTATAGCTAGCGGGGGCCGAAGCACGGATACGCAGTATTTT.

The V call is TRBV29-1, the J call TRBJ1-1; D unclear. The ends were cut back, 0 bases at V and 11 bases at J, with 16 bases in the middle. The CDR3 contains 13 residues. The germline CDR1 and CDR2 sequences are SQVTM and ANQGSEA. This CDR3 is CSVEEGPLPKAFF. The CDR3 coding sequence is TGCAGCGTTGAAGAAGGACCCCTTCCCAAGGCTTTCTTT.

The genes are TRBV4-1 and TRBJ2-1, with D perhaps assigned TRBD1 or TRBD2 (6 bases each). Germline V gene sequence: CDR1 MGHRA, CDR2 YSYEKL. The germline V and J ends were trimmed by 6 bases and 1 base, with 16 bases remaining between them. The CDR3 covers 16 residues. DNA of the CDR3: TGCGCCAGCAGGGGGGTGGCGGGGACATCCTACAATGAGCAGTTCTTC. Residues: CASRGVAGTSYNEQFF.

This clonotype was seen ten or more times. This rearrangement joins TRBV29-1 to TRBJ2-7; 9 nucleotides line up with TRBD2. The V gene's germline CDR1 is SQVTM and CDR2 ANQGSEA. The CDR3 totals 12 residues. With V trimmed by 4 bases and J by 5 bases, 3 bases remained unmatched. The CDR3 here is CSVVAGVHEQYF. The CDR3 nucleotides read TGCAGCGTTGTAGCGGGGGTGCACGAGCAGTACTTC.

The chain joins TRBV12-3 or TRBV12-4 to TRBJ2-1; TRBD1 agrees at 7 bases. The CDR3 consists of 16 residues. After removal of 5 bases from V and 2 bases from J, the junction contained 9 bases not matched to a gene. CDR3: CASSPKPGQPYNEQFF. Here the CDR3 DNA reads TGTGCCAGCAGTCCCAAGCCGGGACAGCCCTACAATGAGCAGTTCTTC.